This T cell receptor (beta chain) came from a study of blood T cell repertoires in COVID-19. V was clipped by 4 bases and J by 4 bases, with 10 bases between them. The CDR3 covers 14 residues. Germline lookup yields CDR1 MDHEN and CDR2 SYDVKM. Sequencing used immunoSEQ multiplex PCR; TCRdb keeps in-frame clones, though not all of them. The sample lists fewer than 400,000 clones, about 87% occurring once. The clonotype was recovered from a woman aged 18 to 35 who had recovered from COVID-19. The rearrangement joins TRBV28 to TRBJ1-4; perhaps TRBD1 as D (5 bases). The sequenced sample consisted of PBMCs or T cells enriched from blood (not recorded which). The CDR3 nucleotides are TGTGCCAGCAGTTCGCGGGACCTTAATGAAAAACTGTTTTTT. It translates to CASSSRDLNEKLFF.